The text below deals with one T cell receptor (beta chain). The sample originates from a study of blood T cell repertoires in COVID-19. Study-level background: T cells, B-cell-depleted T cells, or PBMCs supplied cDNA or gDNA.

The assay was immunoSEQ multiplex PCR, and TCRdb's table has in-frame clones only and misses some. The table lists under 500,000 clones, 80% to 90% of them singletons. The V gene's germline CDR1 is SEHNR and CDR2 FQNEAQ (reference sequence). The V segment lost 4 bases and the J segment 13 bases; nucleotides outside the gene matches: 5. This CDR3 spans 12 amino acids. The clonotype originates from a young man who had recovered from COVID-19. V usage is TRBV7-9 and J usage is TRBJ2-1; 9 bases are a match to TRBD2. Material: PBMCs or T cells enriched from blood (not recorded which). CDR3: CASSSSGNLQFF. The CDR3 DNA follows: TGTGCCAGCAGCTCTAGCGGGAATCTACAGTTCTTC.